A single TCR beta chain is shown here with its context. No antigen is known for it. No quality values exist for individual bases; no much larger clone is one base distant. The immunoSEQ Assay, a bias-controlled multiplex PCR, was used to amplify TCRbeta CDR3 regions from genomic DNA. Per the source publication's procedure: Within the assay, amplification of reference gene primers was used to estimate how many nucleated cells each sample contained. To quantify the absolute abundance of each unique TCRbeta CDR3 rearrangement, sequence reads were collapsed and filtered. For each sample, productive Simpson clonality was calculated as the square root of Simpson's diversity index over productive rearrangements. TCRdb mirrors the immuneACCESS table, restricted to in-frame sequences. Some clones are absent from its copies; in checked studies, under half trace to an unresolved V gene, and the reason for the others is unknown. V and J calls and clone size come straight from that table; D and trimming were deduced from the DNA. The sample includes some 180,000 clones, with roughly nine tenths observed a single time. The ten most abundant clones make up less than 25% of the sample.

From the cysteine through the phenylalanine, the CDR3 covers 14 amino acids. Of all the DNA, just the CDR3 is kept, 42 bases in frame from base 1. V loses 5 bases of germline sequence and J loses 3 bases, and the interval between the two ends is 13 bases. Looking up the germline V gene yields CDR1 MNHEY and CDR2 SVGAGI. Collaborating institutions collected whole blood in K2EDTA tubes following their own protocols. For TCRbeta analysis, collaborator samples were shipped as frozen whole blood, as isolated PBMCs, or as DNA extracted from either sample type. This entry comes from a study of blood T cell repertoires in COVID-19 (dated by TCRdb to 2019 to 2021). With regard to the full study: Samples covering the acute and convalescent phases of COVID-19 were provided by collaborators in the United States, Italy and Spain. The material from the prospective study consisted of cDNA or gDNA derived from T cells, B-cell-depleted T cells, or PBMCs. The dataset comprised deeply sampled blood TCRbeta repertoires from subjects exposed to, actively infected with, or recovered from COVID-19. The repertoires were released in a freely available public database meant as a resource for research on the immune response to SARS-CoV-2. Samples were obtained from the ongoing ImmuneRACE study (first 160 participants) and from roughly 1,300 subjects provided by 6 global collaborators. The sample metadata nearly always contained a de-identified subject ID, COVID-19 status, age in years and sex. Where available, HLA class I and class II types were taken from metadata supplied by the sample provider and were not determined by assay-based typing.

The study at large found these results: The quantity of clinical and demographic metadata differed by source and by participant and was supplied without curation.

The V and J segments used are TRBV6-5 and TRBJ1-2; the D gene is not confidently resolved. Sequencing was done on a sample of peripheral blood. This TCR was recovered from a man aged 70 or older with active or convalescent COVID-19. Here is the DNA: TGTGCCAGCAGTCACGAGAGGAGATACTATGGCTACACCTTC. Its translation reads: CASSHERRYYGYTF.